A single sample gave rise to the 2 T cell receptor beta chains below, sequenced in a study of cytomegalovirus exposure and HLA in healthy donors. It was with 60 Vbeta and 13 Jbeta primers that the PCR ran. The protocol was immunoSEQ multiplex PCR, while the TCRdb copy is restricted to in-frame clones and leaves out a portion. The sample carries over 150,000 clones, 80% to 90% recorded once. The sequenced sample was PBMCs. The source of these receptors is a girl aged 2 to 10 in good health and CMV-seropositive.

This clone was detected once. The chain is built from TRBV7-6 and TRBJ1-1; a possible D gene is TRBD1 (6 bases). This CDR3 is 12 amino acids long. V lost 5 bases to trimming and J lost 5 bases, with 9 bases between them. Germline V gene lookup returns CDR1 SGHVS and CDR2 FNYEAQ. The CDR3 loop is CASSRTATEAFF. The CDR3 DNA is TGTGCCAGCAGCCGGACAGCTACTGAAGCTTTCTTT.

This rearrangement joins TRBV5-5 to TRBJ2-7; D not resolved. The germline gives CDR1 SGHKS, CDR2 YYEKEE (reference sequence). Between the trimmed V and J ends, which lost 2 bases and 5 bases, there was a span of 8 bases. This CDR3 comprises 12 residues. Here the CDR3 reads CASSLNIDEQYF. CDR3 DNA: TGTGCCAGCAGCTTAAACATTGACGAGCAGTACTTC.